The present entry profiles one T cell receptor beta chain with its context. The antigen remains undetermined. The sample belongs to a study of CD8+CD57+ T cells in acquired aplastic anemia. Looking at the study overall: When averaged, DNA from sorted CD4+ and CD8+ cells came to 2.5 to 4 ug. Researchers reported that healthy donors averaged around 10 million reads for CD4+ cells.

Study observations and caveats: Common to patients and controls were roughly 30 CD8+ CDR3 sequences. Patients versus controls showed no significant CD8+ Simpson's diversity difference.

The CDR3 covers 16 residues. V lost 5 bases to trimming and J lost 3 bases, with 20 bases between them. Germline CDR1 is SGHVS and CDR2 is FQNEAQ. Genomic DNA templated the TCR beta VDJ and CDR3 profiling. TCRdb fed the reads into MiXCR, producing one record per CDR3 protein. The sample has 35,000 to 45,000 distinct CDR3 sequences; approximately 67% are singletons. What was sequenced was sorted CD4+, CD8+, or CD8+CD57+ T cells (not recorded which) from PBMCs. The chain couples TRBV7-8 to TRBJ2-7; D is possibly TRBD1 (6 bases). This clonotype was sampled from a human donor in good health, serving as a control. CDR3 in DNA: TGTGCCAGCAGCACCTCAGGGGCCGAGGGATTCTACGAGCAGTACTTC. It is translated as CASSTSGAEGFYEQYF. Together with reference TRBV7-8 and TRBJ2-7, the CDR3 gives the full variable domain: GAGVSQSPRYKVAKRGQDVALRCDPISGHVSLFWYQQALGQGPEFLTYFQNEAQLDKSGLPSDRFFAERPEGSVSTLKIQRTQQEDSAVYLCASSTSGAEGFYEQYFGPGTRLTVT.